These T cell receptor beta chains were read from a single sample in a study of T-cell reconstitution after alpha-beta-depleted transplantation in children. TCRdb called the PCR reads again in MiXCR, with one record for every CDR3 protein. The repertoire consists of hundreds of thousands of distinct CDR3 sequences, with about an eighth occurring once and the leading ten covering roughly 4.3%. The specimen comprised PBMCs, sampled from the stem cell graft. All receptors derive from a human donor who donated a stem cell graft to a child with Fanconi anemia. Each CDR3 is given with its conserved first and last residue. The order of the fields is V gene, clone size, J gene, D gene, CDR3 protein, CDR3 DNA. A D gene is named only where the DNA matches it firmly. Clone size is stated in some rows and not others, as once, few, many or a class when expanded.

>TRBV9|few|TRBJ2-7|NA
CASSVGGNAYEQYF
TGTGCCAGCAGCGTAGGAGGGAACGCCTACGAGCAGTACTTC
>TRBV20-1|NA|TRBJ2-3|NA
CSARVLRDTQYF
TGCAGTGCTAGGGTCTTGCGAGATACGCAGTATTTT
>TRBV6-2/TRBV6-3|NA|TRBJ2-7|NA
CASSYWTPGFQGEQYF
TGTGCCAGCAGTTACTGGACCCCGGGATTCCAGGGGGAGCAGTACTTC
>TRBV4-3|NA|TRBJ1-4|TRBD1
CASSPGTAGSEKLFF
TGCGCCAGCAGCCCCGGGACAGCCGGTAGTGAAAAACTGTTTTTT
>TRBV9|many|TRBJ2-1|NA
CASQKERGEQFF
TGTGCCAGTCAAAAAGAGAGGGGTGAGCAGTTCTTC
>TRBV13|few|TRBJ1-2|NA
CASSLVSAPYGYTF
TGTGCCAGCAGCTTAGTATCGGCGCCCTATGGCTACACCTTC
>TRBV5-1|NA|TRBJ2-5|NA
CASSLDGSGGTQYF
TGCGCCAGCAGCTTGGACGGTTCAGGAGGGACCCAGTACTTC
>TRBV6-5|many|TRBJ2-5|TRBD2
CASGLAGGLGETQYF
TGTGCCAGCGGTTTAGCGGGGGGGCTTGGAGAGACCCAGTACTTC
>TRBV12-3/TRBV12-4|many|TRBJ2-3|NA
CASSFLQGTDTQYF
TGTGCCAGCAGTTTCTTGCAGGGCACAGATACGCAGTATTTT
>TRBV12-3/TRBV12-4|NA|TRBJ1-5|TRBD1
CASSPRTGNEGQPQHF
TGTGCCAGCAGTCCGCGGACAGGGAACGAAGGTCAGCCCCAGCATTTT
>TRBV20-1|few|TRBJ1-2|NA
CSAGTSGAGKSYTF
TGCAGTGCTGGAACCTCCGGGGCTGGGAAAAGCTACACCTTC
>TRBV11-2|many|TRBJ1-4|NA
CASSLSGTGQEKLFF
TGTGCCAGCAGCCTCTCGGGAACAGGGCAGGAAAAACTGTTTTTT
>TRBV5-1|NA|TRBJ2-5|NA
CASSLWESEAETQYF
TGCGCCAGCAGCTTGTGGGAAAGTGAGGCAGAGACCCAGTACTTC
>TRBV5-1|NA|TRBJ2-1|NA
CASSIGVGGVRLYNEQFF
TGCGCCAGCAGCATCGGGGTCGGAGGCGTCAGATTATACAATGAGCAGTTCTTC
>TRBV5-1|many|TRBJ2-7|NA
CASSAAYEQYF
TGCGCCAGCAGCGCCGCCTACGAGCAGTACTTC
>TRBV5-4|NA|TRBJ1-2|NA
CASYTRGAVEHTF
TGTGCCAGCTATACGAGGGGGGCAGTGGAACACACCTTC
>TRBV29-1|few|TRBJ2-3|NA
CSVVYHRTLTDTQYF
TGCAGCGTTGTTTATCACAGGACGCTTACAGATACGCAGTATTTT
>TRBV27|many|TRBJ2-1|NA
CASSSVGPYNEQFF
TGTGCCAGCAGTTCCGTAGGTCCCTACAATGAGCAGTTCTTC
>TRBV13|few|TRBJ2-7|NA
CASSVIREQYF
TGTGCCAGCAGCGTCATCCGCGAGCAGTACTTC
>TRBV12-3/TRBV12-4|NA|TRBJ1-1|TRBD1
CASSSPSGQGSIATEAFF
TGTGCCAGCAGTTCTCCATCGGGACAGGGTTCTATAGCCACTGAAGCTTTCTTT